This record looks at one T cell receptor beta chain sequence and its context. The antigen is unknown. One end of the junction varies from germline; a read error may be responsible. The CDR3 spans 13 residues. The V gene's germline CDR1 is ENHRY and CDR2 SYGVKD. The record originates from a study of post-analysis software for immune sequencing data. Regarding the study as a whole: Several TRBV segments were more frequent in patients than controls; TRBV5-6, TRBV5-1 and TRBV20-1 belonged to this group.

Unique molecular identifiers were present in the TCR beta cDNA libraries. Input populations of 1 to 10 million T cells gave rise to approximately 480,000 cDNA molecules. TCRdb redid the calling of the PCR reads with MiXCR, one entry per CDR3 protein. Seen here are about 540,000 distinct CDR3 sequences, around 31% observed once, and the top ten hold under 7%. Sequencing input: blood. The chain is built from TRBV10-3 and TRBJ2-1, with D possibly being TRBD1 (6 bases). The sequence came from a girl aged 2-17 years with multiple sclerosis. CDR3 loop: CAVSDPRGNEQFF. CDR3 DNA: TGTGCCGTCAGTGACCCCAGGGGCAATGAGCAGTTCTTC.